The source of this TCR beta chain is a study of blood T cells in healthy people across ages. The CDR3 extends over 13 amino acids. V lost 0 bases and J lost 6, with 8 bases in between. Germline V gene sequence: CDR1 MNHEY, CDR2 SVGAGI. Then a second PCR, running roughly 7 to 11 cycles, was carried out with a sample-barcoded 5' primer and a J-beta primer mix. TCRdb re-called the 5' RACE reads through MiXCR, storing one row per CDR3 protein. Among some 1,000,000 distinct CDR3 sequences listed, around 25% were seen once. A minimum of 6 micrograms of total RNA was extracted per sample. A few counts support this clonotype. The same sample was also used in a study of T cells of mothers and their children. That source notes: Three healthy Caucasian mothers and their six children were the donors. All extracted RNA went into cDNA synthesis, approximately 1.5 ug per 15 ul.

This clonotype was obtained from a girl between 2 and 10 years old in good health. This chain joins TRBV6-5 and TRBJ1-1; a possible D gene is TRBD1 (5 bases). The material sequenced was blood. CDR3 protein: CASSYSWGAEAFF. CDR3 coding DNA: TGTGCCAGCAGTTACTCGTGGGGCGCTGAAGCTTTCTTT.